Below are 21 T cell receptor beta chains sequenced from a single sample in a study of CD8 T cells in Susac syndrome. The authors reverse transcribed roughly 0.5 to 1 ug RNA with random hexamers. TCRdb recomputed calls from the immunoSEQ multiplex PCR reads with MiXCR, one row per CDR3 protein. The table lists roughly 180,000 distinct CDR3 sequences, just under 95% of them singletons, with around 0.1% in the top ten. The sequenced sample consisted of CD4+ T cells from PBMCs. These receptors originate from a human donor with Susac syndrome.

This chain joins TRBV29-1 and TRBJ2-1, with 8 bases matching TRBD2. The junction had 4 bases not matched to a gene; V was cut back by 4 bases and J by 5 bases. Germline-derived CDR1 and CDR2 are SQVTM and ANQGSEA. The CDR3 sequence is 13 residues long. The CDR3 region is CSVGDGRDNEQFF. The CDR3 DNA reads TGCAGCGTTGGGGACGGGAGGGACAATGAGCAGTTCTTC.

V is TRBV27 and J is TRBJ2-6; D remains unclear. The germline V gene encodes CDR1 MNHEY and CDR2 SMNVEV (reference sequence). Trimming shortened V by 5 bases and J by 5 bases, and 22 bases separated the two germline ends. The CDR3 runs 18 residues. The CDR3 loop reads CASSGSSPLQSRANVLTF. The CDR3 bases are TGTGCCAGCAGTGGATCCTCTCCGCTACAAAGTCGGGCCAACGTCCTGACTTTC. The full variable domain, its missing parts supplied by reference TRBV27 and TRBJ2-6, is EAQVTQNPRYLITVTGKKLTVTCSQNMNHEYMSWYRQDPGLGLRQIYYSMNVEVTDKGDVPEGYKVSRKEKRNFPLILESPSPNQTSLYFCASSGSSPLQSRANVLTFGAGSRLTVL.

CDR3 residues: CASSLDRDLTPLHF. The CDR3 DNA reads TGTGCCAGCAGCTTGGACCGGGACTTGACACCCCTCCACTTT. The genes are TRBV7-2 and TRBJ1-6, with D possibly matching TRBD1 (5 bases). CDR3 length equals 14 residues. Trimming shortened V by 3 bases and J by 11 bases, and 14 bases separated the two germline ends. Germline V gene sequence: CDR1 SGHTA, CDR2 FQGNSA.

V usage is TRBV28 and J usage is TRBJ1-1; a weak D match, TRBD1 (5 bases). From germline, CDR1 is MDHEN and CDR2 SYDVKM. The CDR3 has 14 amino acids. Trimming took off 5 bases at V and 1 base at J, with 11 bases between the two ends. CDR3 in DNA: TGTGCCAGCAGTCACCAGGGCAGGAACACTGAAGCTTTCTTT. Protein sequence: CASSHQGRNTEAFF.

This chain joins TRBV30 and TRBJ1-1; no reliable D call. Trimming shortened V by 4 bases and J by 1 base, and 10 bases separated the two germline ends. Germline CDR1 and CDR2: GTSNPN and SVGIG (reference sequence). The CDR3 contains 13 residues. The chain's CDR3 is CAWNSSPNTEAFF. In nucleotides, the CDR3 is TGTGCCTGGAATTCCTCACCGAACACTGAAGCTTTCTTT.

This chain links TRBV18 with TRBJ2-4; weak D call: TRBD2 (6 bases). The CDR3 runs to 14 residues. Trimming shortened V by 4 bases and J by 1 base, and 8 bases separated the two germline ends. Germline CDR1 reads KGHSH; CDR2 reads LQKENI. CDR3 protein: CASSLTSAKNIQYF. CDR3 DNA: TGTGCCAGCTCACTTACTAGCGCCAAAAACATTCAGTACTTC.

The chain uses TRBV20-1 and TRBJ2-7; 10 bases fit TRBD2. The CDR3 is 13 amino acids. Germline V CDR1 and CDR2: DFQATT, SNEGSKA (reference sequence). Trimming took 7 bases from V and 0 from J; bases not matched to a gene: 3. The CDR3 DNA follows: TGCAGTGGGTTAGCGGGGGGCTCCTACGAGCAGTACTTC. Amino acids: CSGLAGGSYEQYF.

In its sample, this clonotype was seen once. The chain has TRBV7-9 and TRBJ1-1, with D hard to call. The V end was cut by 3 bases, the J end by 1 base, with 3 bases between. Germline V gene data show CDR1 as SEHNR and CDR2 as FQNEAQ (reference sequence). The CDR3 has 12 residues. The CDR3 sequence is CASSFGNTEAFF. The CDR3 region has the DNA TGTGCCAGCAGCTTTGGGAACACTGAAGCTTTCTTT.

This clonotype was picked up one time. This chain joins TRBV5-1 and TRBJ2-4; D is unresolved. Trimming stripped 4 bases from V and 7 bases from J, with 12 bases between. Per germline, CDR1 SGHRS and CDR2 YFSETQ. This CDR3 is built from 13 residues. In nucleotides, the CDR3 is TGCGCCAGCAGCACGTCTCGGCGGAACATTCAGTACTTC. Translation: CASSTSRRNIQYF.

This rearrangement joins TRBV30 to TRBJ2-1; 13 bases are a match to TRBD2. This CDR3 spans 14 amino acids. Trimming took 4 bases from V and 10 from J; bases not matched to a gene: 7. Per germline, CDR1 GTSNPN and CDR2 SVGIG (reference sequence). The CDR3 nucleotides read TGTGCCTGGACCTATGGACTAGCGGGAGTCGAGCAGTTCTTC. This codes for CAWTYGLAGVEQFF.

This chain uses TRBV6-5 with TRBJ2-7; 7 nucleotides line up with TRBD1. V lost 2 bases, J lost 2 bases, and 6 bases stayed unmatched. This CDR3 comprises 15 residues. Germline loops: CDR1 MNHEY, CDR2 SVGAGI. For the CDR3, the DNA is TGTGCCAGCAGTTACGACAGGGTAGTGACCTACGAGCAGTACTTC. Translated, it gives CASSYDRVVTYEQYF.

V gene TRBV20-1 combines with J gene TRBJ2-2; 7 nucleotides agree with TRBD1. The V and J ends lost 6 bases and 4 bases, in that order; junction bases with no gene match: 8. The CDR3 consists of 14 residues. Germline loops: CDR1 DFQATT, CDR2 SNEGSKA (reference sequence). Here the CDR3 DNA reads TGCAGTGCCTCTAGGGGGCTCGGCACCGGGGAGCTGTTTTTT. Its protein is CSASRGLGTGELFF.

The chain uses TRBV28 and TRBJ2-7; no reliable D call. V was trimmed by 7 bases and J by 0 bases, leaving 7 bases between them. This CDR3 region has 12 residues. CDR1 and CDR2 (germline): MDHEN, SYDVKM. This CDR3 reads CASTQASYEQYF. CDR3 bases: TGTGCCAGCACCCAGGCCTCCTACGAGCAGTACTTC.

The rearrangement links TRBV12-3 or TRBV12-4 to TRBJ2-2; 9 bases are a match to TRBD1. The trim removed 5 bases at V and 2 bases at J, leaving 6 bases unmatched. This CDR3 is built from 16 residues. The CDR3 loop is CASSPRQGENTGELFF. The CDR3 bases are TGTGCCAGCAGTCCGCGACAGGGGGAAAACACCGGGGAGCTGTTTTTT.

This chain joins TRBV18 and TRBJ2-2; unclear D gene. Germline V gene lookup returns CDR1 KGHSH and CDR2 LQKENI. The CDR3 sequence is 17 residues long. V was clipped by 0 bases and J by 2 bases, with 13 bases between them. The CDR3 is CASSPPSAVANTGELFF. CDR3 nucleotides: TGTGCCAGCTCACCACCATCGGCGGTTGCAAACACCGGGGAGCTGTTTTTT.

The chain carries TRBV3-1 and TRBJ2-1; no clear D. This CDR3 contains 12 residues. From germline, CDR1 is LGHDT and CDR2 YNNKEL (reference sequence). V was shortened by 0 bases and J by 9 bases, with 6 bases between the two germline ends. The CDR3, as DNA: TGTGCCAGCAGCCAAGAGCGAGGTGAGCAGTTCTTC. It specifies CASSQERGEQFF.

CDR3 sequence (DNA): TGCAGCGTCGGACAGGACCACAATGAGCAGTTCTTC. Amino acid sequence: CSVGQDHNEQFF. V gene TRBV29-1 combines with J gene TRBJ2-1, with TRBD1 matching 7 bases. The CDR3 has 12 amino acids. Germline lookup yields CDR1 SQVTM and CDR2 ANQGSEA. V lost 6 bases, J lost 5 bases, and 4 bases stayed unmatched.

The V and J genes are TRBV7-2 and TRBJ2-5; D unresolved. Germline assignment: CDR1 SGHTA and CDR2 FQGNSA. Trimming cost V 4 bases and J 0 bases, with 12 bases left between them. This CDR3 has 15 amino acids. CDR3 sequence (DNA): TGTGCCAGCAGCTCCCACCCGGGCCACCAAGAGACCCAGTACTTC. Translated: CASSSHPGHQETQYF.

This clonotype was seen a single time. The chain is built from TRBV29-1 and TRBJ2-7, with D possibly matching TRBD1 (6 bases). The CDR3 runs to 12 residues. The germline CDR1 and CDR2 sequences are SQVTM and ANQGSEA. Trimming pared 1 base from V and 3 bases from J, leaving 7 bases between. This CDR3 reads CSVEGTDYEQYF. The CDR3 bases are TGCAGCGTTGAAGGGACAGACTACGAGCAGTACTTC.

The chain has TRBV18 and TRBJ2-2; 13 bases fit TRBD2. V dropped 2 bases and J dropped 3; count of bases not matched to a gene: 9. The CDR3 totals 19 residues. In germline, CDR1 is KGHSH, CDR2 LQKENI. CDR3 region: CASSPAPGLAGKDTGELFF. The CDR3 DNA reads TGTGCCAGCTCACCAGCCCCGGGACTAGCGGGGAAAGACACCGGGGAGCTGTTTTTT.

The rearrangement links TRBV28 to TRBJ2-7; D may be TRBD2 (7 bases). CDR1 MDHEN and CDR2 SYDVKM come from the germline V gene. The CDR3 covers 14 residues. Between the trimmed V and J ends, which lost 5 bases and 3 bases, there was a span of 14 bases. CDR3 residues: CASSRAGARYEQYF. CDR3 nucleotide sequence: TGTGCCAGCAGTAGGGCGGGGGCCCGCTACGAGCAGTACTTC.